This entry lists 31 T cell receptor beta chains sequenced from one sample in a study of identical twins (dated by TCRdb to the mid-2010s). Libraries were built with 5' RACE. Sequencing instrument: Illumina HiSeq 2000. TCRdb itself trimmed the public reads at Q25 with fastp, ran MiXCR and retained productive beta chains. Rows are combined by CDR3 protein, so each entry shows the most common genes and DNA. The sample table records 500,000 to 550,000 distinct CDR3 sequences; approximately 22% of these occur just once. 0.8% to 1% of the sample is in the top ten clones. This sample also belongs to another study, concerning T cells expressing NK-cell markers.

Sequenced: CD4+ T cells sorted from blood. Receptors were obtained from a woman in her late teens or twenties in good health.

In this sample, this clonotype turned up a few times. The chain joins TRBV27 to TRBJ2-7; 9 bases fit TRBD1. This CDR3 has 15 residues. Germline V gene data show CDR1 as MNHEY and CDR2 as SMNVEV (reference sequence). V gave up 5 bases and J gave up 2 bases; unmatched junction bases: 7. Here the CDR3 DNA reads TGTGCCAGCAGTCCGTTAGGACAGGGGACCTACGAGCAGTACTTC. It translates to CASSPLGQGTYEQYF.

The gene calls are TRBV25-1 and TRBJ2-3, with D maybe TRBD1 (6 bases). In germline, CDR1 is MGHDK, CDR2 SYGVNS. CDR3 length: 13 amino acids. V was pared by 8 bases and J by 7 bases, with 16 bases between. The CDR3 coding sequence is TGTGCCAGCGGGGCTGGGGGCCGTCATACGCAGTATTTT. Its translation: CASGAGGRHTQYF. Based on the CDR3 plus reference TRBV25-1 and TRBJ2-3, the full variable domain is EADIYQTPRYLVIGTGKKITLECSQTMGHDKMYWYQQDPGMELHLIHYSYGVNSTEKGDLSSESTVSRIRTEHFPLTLESARPSHTSQYLCASGAGGRHTQYFGPGTRLTVL.

This clonotype was counted a few times. This chain joins TRBV5-1 and TRBJ2-7; TRBD2 might be the D (5 bases). The V end was cut by 4 bases, the J end by 6 bases, with 8 bases between. In germline, CDR1 is SGHRS, CDR2 YFSETQ. This CDR3 spans 11 amino acids. The CDR3 reads CASSGGLEQYF. CDR3 in DNA: TGCGCCAGCAGCGGAGGACTCGAGCAGTACTTC.

Ten or more counts support this clonotype. This chain links TRBV27 with TRBJ1-4; D gene ambiguous. Trimming cost V 6 bases and J 0 bases, with 11 bases left between them. The CDR3 totals 15 residues. Germline-derived CDR1 and CDR2 are MNHEY and SMNVEV (reference sequence). CDR3 DNA sequence: TGTGCCAGCAGCCGAATGGGAACAACTAATGAAAAACTGTTTTTT. Translating it yields CASSRMGTTNEKLFF.

In its sample, this clonotype was seen once. The chain carries TRBV29-1 and TRBJ2-7, with 8 bases lining up with TRBD1. J gave up 4 bases and V 4 bases, and 3 bases lay outside the gene matches. The CDR3 is 12 residues long. CDR1 and CDR2 (germline): SQVTM, ANQGSEA. The CDR3 is CSVGTGPYEQYF. The CDR3 nucleotides read TGCAGCGTTGGGACAGGGCCGTACGAGCAGTACTTC.

This clonotype came up a few times. V and J are TRBV27 and TRBJ1-2, with D tentatively TRBD1 (5 bases). CDR1 and CDR2 from the germline V gene are MNHEY and SMNVEV (reference sequence). V was clipped by 6 bases and J by 3 bases, with 11 bases between them. CDR3 length: 13 amino acids. The CDR3 loop reads CASRMTAHYGYTF. The CDR3 DNA follows: TGTGCCAGCAGAATGACAGCTCACTATGGCTACACCTTC.

The chain joins TRBV7-8 to TRBJ1-5; D is perhaps TRBD1 (6 bases). V was shortened by 5 bases and J by 7 bases, with 24 bases between the two germline ends. From germline, CDR1 is SGHVS and CDR2 FQNEAQ. The CDR3 is made up of 17 amino acids. The CDR3 spells CASSKIRGDRTEQPQHF. The CDR3 DNA sequence: TGTGCCAGCAGCAAAATTAGGGGGGATCGTACCGAGCAGCCCCAGCATTTT.

This chain uses TRBV12-3 or TRBV12-4 with TRBJ2-1; D remains unclear. This CDR3 spans 15 amino acids. V shed 5 bases and J shed 0 bases, with 11 bases lying between them. This CDR3 reads CASSPDASSYNEQFF. The CDR3 DNA sequence: TGTGCCAGCAGTCCCGACGCCAGCTCCTACAATGAGCAGTTCTTC.

This clonotype was counted ten times or more. The V and J genes are TRBV12-3 or TRBV12-4 and TRBJ2-1; D could derive from TRBD1 or TRBD2 (5 bases each). There are 15 residues in the CDR3. V lost 6 bases, J lost 10 bases, and 22 bases lay in between. CDR3 sequence (DNA): TGTGCCAGCAGCCATACGGGACCCAGGGCAGGGGAGCAGTTCTTC. As protein: CASSHTGPRAGEQFF.

This chain joins TRBV11-2 and TRBJ2-1; tentatively, D is TRBD1 (6 bases). V shed 3 bases and J shed 8 bases, with 20 bases lying between them. This CDR3 has 16 amino acids. From germline, CDR1 is SGHAT and CDR2 FQNNGV. CDR3 nucleotide sequence: TGTGCCAGCAGCTTCTTTTCGGGACACGGGTTTGATGAGCAGTTCTTC. It yields the protein CASSFFSGHGFDEQFF.

This clonotype was observed many times. The chain is built from TRBV12-3 or TRBV12-4 and TRBJ2-1, with D possibly matching TRBD2 (6 bases). V was cut by 6 bases and J by 5 bases, with 11 bases left in between. The CDR3 extends over 13 amino acids. This CDR3 reads CASSPGTHNEQFF. The CDR3 nucleotides are TGTGCCAGCAGCCCCGGGACTCACAATGAGCAGTTCTTC.

The V call is TRBV5-6, the J call TRBJ1-1; perhaps TRBD1 as D (6 bases). The CDR3 consists of 15 residues. Between the trimmed V and J ends, which lost 2 bases and 1 base, there was a span of 12 bases. Per germline, CDR1 SGHDT and CDR2 YYEEEE. The CDR3 DNA is TGTGCCAGCAGCTTTCAGGGGTTCGGGAACACTGAAGCTTTCTTT. Protein product: CASSFQGFGNTEAFF. The full variable domain, with the rest looked up from reference TRBV5-6 and TRBJ1-1, is DAGVTQSPTHLIKTRGQQVTLRCSPKSGHDTVSWYQQALGQGPQFIFQYYEEEERQRGNFPDRFSGHQFPNYSSELNVNALLLGDSALYLCASSFQGFGNTEAFFGQGTRLTVV.

This clonotype was seen many times. The chain combines TRBV20-1 with TRBJ2-1; TRBD2 agrees at 7 bases. CDR3 length equals 16 residues. Germline V gene data show CDR1 as DFQATT and CDR2 as SNEGSKA (reference sequence). The V segment lost 6 bases and the J segment 3 bases; nucleotides outside the gene matches: 14. The CDR3 DNA sequence: TGCAGTGCGAGGACTAGTTCGGGACCACTCTACAATGAGCAGTTCTTC. It is translated as CSARTSSGPLYNEQFF.

This chain uses TRBV5-1 with TRBJ2-5; D not resolved. The CDR3 extends over 14 amino acids. Between the trimmed V and J ends, which lost 4 bases and 5 bases, there was a span of 15 bases. Per germline, CDR1 SGHRS and CDR2 YFSETQ. The CDR3 DNA reads as TGCGCCAGCAGCCCGCCTAGTTCCAGCGAGACCCAGTACTTC. It is translated as CASSPPSSSETQYF.

This chain joins TRBV25-1 and TRBJ2-2; D is perhaps TRBD1 (7 bases). Trimming took off 10 bases at V and 6 bases at J, with 18 bases between the two ends. Per the germline V gene, CDR1 is MGHDK and CDR2 is SYGVNS. The CDR3 sequence is 14 residues long. As DNA, the CDR3 is TGTGCCACCCATGGCAGGGGGGAACCCGGGGAGCTGTTTTTT. Amino acid sequence: CATHGRGEPGELFF.

The table lists this clonotype with a count of one. CDR3 nucleotides: TGTGCCAGCAGCTTAGTAGGGCAGGGTTCCACAGATACGCAGTATTTT. It translates to CASSLVGQGSTDTQYF. The rearrangement uses TRBV11-2 and TRBJ2-3; a possible D gene is TRBD1 (5 bases). Trimming removed 1 base from V and 2 bases from J, with 13 bases in between. Germline V lookup: CDR1 SGHAT, CDR2 FQNNGV. This CDR3 comprises 16 residues.

This clonotype was counted between two and nine times. The chain uses TRBV20-1 and TRBJ2-4; a possible D gene is TRBD2 (5 bases). This CDR3 is built from 13 residues. Germline V CDR1 and CDR2: DFQATT, SNEGSKA (reference sequence). V lost 8 bases, J lost 4 bases, and 15 bases lay in between. CDR3 sequence: CSCERPEKNIQYF. The CDR3 DNA reads as TGCAGTTGTGAGCGGCCCGAAAAAAACATTCAGTACTTC.

Only a few counts were recorded for this clonotype. The V and J genes are TRBV2 and TRBJ2-4; D gene uncertain. Trimming left V 8 bases short and J 5 bases short, with 7 bases between. Looked up from germline, CDR1 is SNHLY and CDR2 is FYNNEI. The CDR3 extends over 11 amino acids. The CDR3 loop reads CASGRENIQYF. The CDR3 DNA sequence: TGTGCCAGCGGGCGCGAAAACATTCAGTACTTC.

The sample holds a few counts of this clonotype. The chain joins TRBV12-3 or TRBV12-4 to TRBJ1-1; TRBD1 is a possible D gene (6 bases). Trimming took 6 bases from V and 4 from J, leaving 12 bases between them. The CDR3 has 13 amino acids. CDR3 nucleotide sequence: TGTGCCAGCAGCTTCGAACAGGGCACTGAAGCTTTCTTT. It is translated as CASSFEQGTEAFF.

This clonotype has only a few counts. The CDR3 DNA follows: TGCAGTGCAGGGGACAGGGGCACCTACGAGCAGTACTTC. It translates to CSAGDRGTYEQYF. V usage is TRBV20-1 and J usage is TRBJ2-7; TRBD1 matches 10 bases. Germline V gene data show CDR1 as DFQATT and CDR2 as SNEGSKA (reference sequence). With 6 bases clipped from V and 2 bases from J, the junction kept 4 bases outside the gene matches. The CDR3 is made up of 13 amino acids.

The sample holds a few counts of this clonotype. This chain uses TRBV20-1 with TRBJ2-7; 9 bases map to TRBD1. V lost 3 bases to trimming and J lost 6 bases; unmatched junction nucleotides: 12. The CDR3 runs 15 residues. CDR1 is DFQATT and CDR2 is SNEGSKA in the germline V gene (reference sequence). This CDR3 reads CSARFRDREGREQYF. Here the CDR3 DNA reads TGCAGTGCTAGGTTCCGGGACAGGGAGGGTCGCGAGCAGTACTTC.

The genes are TRBV27 and TRBJ1-6; 8 positions agree with TRBD1. Germline V gene lookup returns CDR1 MNHEY and CDR2 SMNVEV (reference sequence). This CDR3 has 14 residues. V dropped 7 bases and J dropped 10; count of bases not matched to a gene: 9. The CDR3 protein is CASTARTGNSPLHF. In DNA, the CDR3 is TGTGCCAGCACCGCTCGGACAGGGAACTCACCCCTCCACTTT.

CDR3 amino acids: CSAREGAGWEEKLFF. The CDR3 DNA reads TGCAGTGCTAGAGAAGGGGCAGGTTGGGAAGAAAAACTGTTTTTT. The rearrangement links TRBV20-1 to TRBJ1-4; TRBD1 might be the D (5 bases). Trimming removed 0 bases at V and 8 bases at J, with 16 bases between. The CDR3 loop spans 15 amino acids. The germline V gene encodes CDR1 DFQATT and CDR2 SNEGSKA (reference sequence).

This clonotype has just a few counts. The J gene is TRBJ2-3, the V gene TRBV7-2, with 8 bases that match TRBD2. CDR1 and CDR2 (germline): SGHTA, FQGNSA. This CDR3 has 15 amino acids. J was trimmed by 0 bases and V by 5 bases; bases with no gene match: 4. CDR3 in DNA: TGTGCCAGCAGCGCCAGACTAGCGAGCACAGATACGCAGTATTTT. Translation: CASSARLASTDTQYF.

The V and J genes are TRBV4-3 and TRBJ2-1; 7 bases match TRBD1. CDR1 is LGHNA and CDR2 is YSLEER in the germline V gene. Germline trimming cut 0 bases from V and 8 bases from J; bases unmatched to any gene: 1. This CDR3 is 13 amino acids long. The CDR3 coding sequence is TGCGCCAGCAGCCAAGAGAGGGGGCATGAGCAGTTCTTC. Its translation: CASSQERGHEQFF.

This clonotype showed up many times. CDR3 nucleotides: TGTGCCAGCAGCCTCCGGACAGAGAACTATGGCTACACCTTC. This sequence encodes CASSLRTENYGYTF. The gene calls are TRBV5-6 and TRBJ1-2, with D possibly being TRBD1 (6 bases). V was clipped by 4 bases and J by 2 bases, with 12 bases between them. Germline assignment: CDR1 SGHDT and CDR2 YYEEEE. This CDR3 region has 14 residues.

This clonotype was counted a few times. The chain links TRBV4-2 to TRBJ1-5, with no clear D. There are 13 residues in the CDR3. Trimming cost V 6 bases and J 7 bases, with 13 bases left between them. Germline V CDR1 and CDR2: LGHNA, YNFKEQ. CDR3: CASSSVGGQPQHF. The CDR3, as DNA: TGTGCCAGCAGTTCCGTGGGTGGACAGCCCCAGCATTTT.

The rearrangement uses TRBV20-1 and TRBJ1-2; a possible D gene is TRBD1 (5 bases). Trimming removed 3 bases at V and 3 bases at J, with 11 bases between. Germline V lookup: CDR1 DFQATT, CDR2 SNEGSKA (reference sequence). The CDR3 runs to 13 residues. CDR3 region: CSARGQSHYGYTF. The CDR3 nucleotides read TGCAGTGCTAGGGGGCAGAGCCACTATGGCTACACCTTC.

In this sample, this clonotype turned up a few times. CDR3 region: CASSLRTTTSGRETQYF. The CDR3, as DNA: TGTGCCAGCAGCTTACGGACCACTACTAGCGGGCGAGAGACCCAGTACTTC. The rearrangement links TRBV7-9 to TRBJ2-5; 9 bases fit TRBD2. The CDR3 extends over 17 amino acids. V lost 2 bases, J lost 4 bases, and 11 bases stayed unmatched. Germline loops: CDR1 SEHNR, CDR2 FQNEAQ (reference sequence). Variable domain in full (rest from reference TRBV7-9 and TRBJ2-5): DTGVSQNPRHKITKRGQNVTFRCDPISEHNRLYWYRQTLGQGPEFLTYFQNEAQLEKSRLLSDRFSAERPKGSFSTLEIQRTEQGDSAMYLCASSLRTTTSGRETQYFGPGTRLLVL.

This clonotype was counted a few times. The chain couples TRBV6-5 to TRBJ1-5, with no clear D. From germline, CDR1 is MNHEY and CDR2 SVGAGI. The CDR3 runs to 12 residues. Deletions cut 7 bases from V and 3 bases from J, with 7 bases between. In DNA, the CDR3 is TGTGCCAGCATGGCGCCCAATCAGCCCCAGCATTTT. Translated, it gives CASMAPNQPQHF.

The rearrangement joins TRBV3-1 to TRBJ2-1, with 7 nucleotides matching TRBD2. Germline CDR1 is LGHDT and CDR2 is YNNKEL (reference sequence). Trimming at V came to 4 bases and at J to 6 bases, leaving 9 bases not matched to a gene. The CDR3 has 15 amino acids. The CDR3 sequence: CASSLIGTTPNEQFF. CDR3 coding DNA: TGTGCCAGCAGCCTCATCGGGACTACTCCCAATGAGCAGTTCTTC.